The present T cell receptor (beta chain) was sequenced within a study of blood T cells in healthy people across ages. Study-level findings and limits: With unsorted PBMCs, a conclusive comparison of naive versus antigen-experienced cells was not possible. Greater diversity and more naive CD4+ cells were seen in long-lived donors than in aged donors.

This clonotype was counted only a few times. The antigen remains unidentified. Primed by a sample-barcoded 5' primer and a J-beta primer mix, a second PCR proceeded for roughly 7 to 12 cycles. TCRdb analysed the 5' RACE reads with MiXCR anew, one entry per CDR3 protein. The sample consists of roughly 1.6 million distinct CDR3 sequences, around 36% of them appearing once. This CDR3 is built from 16 residues. Unmatched junction bases numbered 13, after V lost 6 bases and J lost 6 bases. Germline CDR1 is MGHRA and CDR2 is YSYEKL. The receptor was isolated from a woman aged 25 to 39 in good health. Input material: blood. The V and J genes are TRBV4-1 and TRBJ2-1; 8 bases agree with TRBD1. CDR3 loop: CASRQGGRGPRNEQFF. The CDR3, as DNA: TGCGCCAGCAGACAGGGGGGCAGGGGGCCCCGCAATGAGCAGTTCTTC.